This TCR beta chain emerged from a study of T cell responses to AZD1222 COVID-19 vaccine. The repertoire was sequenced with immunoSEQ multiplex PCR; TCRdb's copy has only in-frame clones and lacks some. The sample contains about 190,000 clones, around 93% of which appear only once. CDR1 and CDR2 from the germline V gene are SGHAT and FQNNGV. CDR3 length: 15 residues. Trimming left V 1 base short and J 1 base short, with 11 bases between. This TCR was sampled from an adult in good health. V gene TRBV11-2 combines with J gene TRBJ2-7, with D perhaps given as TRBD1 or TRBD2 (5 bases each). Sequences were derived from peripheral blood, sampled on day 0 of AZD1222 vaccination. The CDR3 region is CASSLVGTDSYEQYF. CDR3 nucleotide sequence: TGTGCCAGCAGCTTAGTTGGGACCGATTCCTACGAGCAGTACTTC.